This T cell receptor beta chain originates from a study of human T cells and chemical hapten exposure. Time point indicated: patch test 1, 2 weeks after DPC sensitization. Specified treatment: therapeutic diphenylcyclopropenone sensitization with weekly scalp DPC. The authors' total RNA extraction used unfractionated whole blood. General study points: Healthy individuals' immune responses may differ from those of donors, who had alopecia.

This clonotype appeared many times. The antigen is unknown. V dropped 5 bases and J dropped 2 bases, with 13 bases sitting between them. This CDR3 spans 13 amino acids. The germline V gene has CDR1 DFQATT and CDR2 SNEGSKA (reference sequence). MiXCR, applied by TCRdb to the RACE reads, yields one record per CDR3 protein. The profile shows some 41,000 distinct CDR3 sequences, around 3.8% of them singletons. The input for sequencing was whole blood, taken in connection with sensitization to the hapten diphenylcyclopropenone (DPC). V gene TRBV20-1 combines with J gene TRBJ2-7, with a tentative D call TRBD1 (6 bases). The clonotype originates from a man aged 50 to 60 with alopecia areata. Some clones in this sample may be carry-over from other donors' samples. The CDR3: CSAPRTETYEQYF. The CDR3 nucleotides are TGCAGTGCTCCCCGGACAGAGACCTACGAGCAGTACTTC.